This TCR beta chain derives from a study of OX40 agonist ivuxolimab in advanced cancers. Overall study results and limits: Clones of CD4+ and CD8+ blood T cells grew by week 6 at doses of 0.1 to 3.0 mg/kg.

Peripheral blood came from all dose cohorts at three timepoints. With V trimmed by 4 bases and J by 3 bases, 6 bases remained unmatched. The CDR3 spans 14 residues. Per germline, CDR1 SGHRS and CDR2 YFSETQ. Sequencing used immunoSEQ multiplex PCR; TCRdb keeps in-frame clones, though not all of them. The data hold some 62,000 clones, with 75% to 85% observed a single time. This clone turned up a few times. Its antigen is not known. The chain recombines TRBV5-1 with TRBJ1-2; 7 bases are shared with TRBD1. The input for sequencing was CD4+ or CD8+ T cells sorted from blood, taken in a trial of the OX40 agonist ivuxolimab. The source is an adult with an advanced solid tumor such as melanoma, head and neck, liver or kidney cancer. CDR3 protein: CASSRPGTDYGYTF. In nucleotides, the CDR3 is TGCGCCAGCAGCCGACCCGGGACAGACTATGGCTACACCTTC.